This is a list of T cell receptor beta chains from one sample in a study of identical twins. MiXCR was run by TCRdb on the 5' RACE reads, yielding one entry per CDR3 protein. The sample yields some 1,600,000 distinct CDR3 sequences, less than 40% seen once. Sequenced sample: cord blood. Every receptor here comes from a newborn girl in good health. CDR3s include the opening cysteine and the closing phenylalanine or tryptophan. A D gene is named only where the DNA matches it firmly. Clone sizes are given selectively: once, few, many, or a class where the clone is expanded.

d_gene	v_gene	abundance	j_gene	CDR3aa	CDR3nt
NA	TRBV3-1	NA	TRBJ1-1	CASSPGATNTEAFF	TGTGCCAGCAGCCCGGGCGCTACCAACACTGAAGCTTTCTTT
NA	TRBV12-3/TRBV12-4	NA	TRBJ1-5	CASSLALSGNQPQHF	TGTGCCAGCAGTTTAGCGCTATCGGGCAATCAGCCCCAGCATTTT
TRBD1	TRBV6-1	NA	TRBJ1-2	CASSEAIVWETGGYGYTF	TGTGCCAGCAGTGAAGCGATTGTTTGGGAGACAGGGGGCTATGGCTACACCTTC
NA	TRBV20-1	NA	TRBJ2-3	CSAPPVGTDTQYF	TGCAGTGCCCCCCCCGTGGGCACAGATACGCAGTATTTT
NA	TRBV4-2	NA	TRBJ2-7	CASSQGLGQVTYEQYF	TGTGCCAGCAGCCAAGGACTAGGACAGGTCACCTACGAGCAGTACTTC
NA	TRBV20-1	once	TRBJ2-5	CSARPTVKETQYF	TGCAGTGCTAGACCCACAGTAAAAGAGACCCAGTACTTC
TRBD2	TRBV4-1	NA	TRBJ2-3	CASSQDGGSNTQYF	TGCGCCAGCAGCCAAGACGGGGGGTCGAATACGCAGTATTTT
TRBD1	TRBV4-2	NA	TRBJ2-7	CASSPKEGTGSSYEQYF	TGTGCCAGCAGCCCCAAGGAAGGGACAGGGAGCTCCTACGAGCAGTACTTC
NA	TRBV5-1	NA	TRBJ2-3	CASSLLGTHTDTQYF	TGCGCCAGCAGCTTATTAGGGACTCACACAGATACGCAGTATTTT
TRBD1	TRBV7-2	many	TRBJ2-5	CASSWTGGETQYF	TGTGCCAGCAGCTGGACAGGGGGAGAGACCCAGTACTTC
TRBD2	TRBV9	few	TRBJ2-1	CASSVVVGGYNEQFF	TGTGCCAGCAGCGTAGTGGTGGGAGGGTACAATGAGCAGTTCTTC
TRBD1	TRBV24-1	NA	TRBJ2-1	CATSDPRDRVHNEQFF	TGTGCCACCAGTGACCCCCGGGACAGAGTCCACAATGAGCAGTTCTTC
NA	TRBV7-2	few	TRBJ2-5	CASSPYGRTETQYF	TGTGCCAGCAGCCCTTACGGGAGAACCGAGACCCAGTACTTC
NA	TRBV3-1	few	TRBJ2-4	CASSQDPPRTENIQYF	TGTGCCAGCAGCCAAGACCCCCCCAGGACAGAAAACATTCAGTACTTC
TRBD2	TRBV6-1	NA	TRBJ2-3	CASSAHTSGGITDTQYF	TGTGCCAGCAGTGCCCATACTAGCGGGGGGATCACAGATACGCAGTATTTT
NA	TRBV12-3/TRBV12-4	few	TRBJ2-5	CASSFRKEGLAGQYF	TGTGCCAGCAGTTTCCGGAAAGAGGGATTGGCAGGGCAGTACTTC
NA	TRBV28	NA	TRBJ1-1	CASLAISRSEAFF	TGTGCCAGCCTCGCCATATCGAGGAGCGAAGCTTTCTTT
TRBD1	TRBV20-1	NA	TRBJ1-6	CSASLGGSNNSPLHF	TGCAGTGCTAGTTTAGGGGGCTCGAATAATTCACCCCTCCACTTT
TRBD2	TRBV13	NA	TRBJ2-1	CASSAQAGLSYNEQFF	TGTGCCAGCAGCGCGCAAGCGGGATTATCCTACAATGAGCAGTTCTTC
NA	TRBV11-3	NA	TRBJ2-5	CASSSLTEETQYF	TGTGCCAGCAGCTCACTGACAGAAGAGACCCAGTACTTC
TRBD2	TRBV3-1	NA	TRBJ2-3	CASSQDPRLAGGRDTQYF	TGTGCCAGCAGCCAAGATCCACGACTAGCGGGGGGCAGAGATACGCAGTATTTT
NA	TRBV6-5	few	TRBJ1-4	CASSYNGGFGEKLFF	TGTGCCAGCAGTTATAACGGGGGATTCGGGGAAAAACTGTTTTTT
NA	TRBV18	NA	TRBJ1-2	CASSPLPAGWDGYTF	TGTGCCAGCTCACCCCTTCCTGCAGGGTGGGATGGCTACACCTTC
TRBD2	TRBV5-1	NA	TRBJ2-3	CASSSVSGPSSTDTQYF	TGCGCCAGCAGCTCGGTTAGCGGGCCCTCTAGCACAGATACGCAGTATTTT
NA	TRBV5-6	NA	TRBJ1-1	CASSWGGNPDTEAFF	TGTGCCAGCAGCTGGGGGGGCAATCCGGACACTGAAGCTTTCTTT
TRBD2	TRBV12-5	few	TRBJ2-1	CASGLSGAVSSGGQLSEQFF	TGTGCTAGTGGTTTGTCGGGTGCGGTTAGTAGCGGGGGGCAATTGAGTGAGCAGTTCTTC
NA	TRBV5-1	few	TRBJ2-1	CASSSPRAGPTYNEQFF	TGCGCCAGCAGCTCTCCTCGGGCGGGGCCGACCTACAATGAGCAGTTCTTC
NA	TRBV12-3/TRBV12-4	NA	TRBJ1-4	CASRRQVEKLFF	TGTGCCAGCAGGAGACAGGTTGAAAAACTGTTTTTT
TRBD2	TRBV2	NA	TRBJ2-1	CASSEYGRTSGREEGEQFF	TGTGCCAGCAGTGAATACGGACGGACTAGCGGGAGGGAGGAGGGTGAGCAGTTCTTC
NA	TRBV5-1	NA	TRBJ2-3	CASSLAEVTDTQYF	TGCGCCAGCAGTTTAGCAGAGGTGACAGATACGCAGTATTTT
TRBD2	TRBV20-1	few	TRBJ2-1	CSARRLAGGYNEQFF	TGCAGTGCTAGGAGACTAGCGGGAGGGTACAATGAGCAGTTCTTC
TRBD2	TRBV7-2	few	TRBJ2-1	CASSFSGGAFLYNEQFF	TGTGCCAGCAGCTTTAGCGGGGGGGCCTTCCTTTACAATGAGCAGTTCTTC
TRBD1	TRBV20-1	NA	TRBJ2-1	CSATDRGRNEQFF	TGCAGTGCTACCGACAGGGGGCGAAATGAGCAGTTCTTC
NA	TRBV11-1	NA	TRBJ1-2	CASSLPEAWGGYTF	TGTGCCAGCAGCTTACCCGAAGCGTGGGGCGGCTACACCTTC
TRBD2	TRBV10-2	few	TRBJ2-1	CASTPAGGYNEQFF	TGCGCCAGCACCCCAGCGGGGGGCTACAATGAGCAGTTCTTC
NA	TRBV12-3/TRBV12-4	few	TRBJ1-4	CASSFLPGREGKLFF	TGTGCCAGCAGTTTTTTACCGGGACGGGAGGGAAAACTGTTTTTT
TRBD1	TRBV2	NA	TRBJ2-7	CASRAGTGQYEQYF	TGTGCCAGCAGGGCCGGGACAGGGCAATACGAGCAGTACTTC
TRBD2	TRBV9	few	TRBJ2-3	CASSVKAGGHSDTQYF	TGTGCCAGCAGCGTAAAAGCGGGGGGGCATTCAGATACGCAGTATTTT
NA	TRBV19	NA	TRBJ1-4	CASSPDGRTNEKLFF	TGTGCCAGTAGCCCCGACGGAAGAACTAATGAAAAACTGTTTTTT
NA	TRBV16	many	TRBJ1-2	CASSQEAGNYGYTF	TGTGCCAGCAGCCAAGAGGCCGGAAACTATGGCTACACCTTC
NA	TRBV4-1	NA	TRBJ2-3	CASSQAGTPPATRYF	TGCGCCAGCAGCCAAGCGGGGACTCCCCCAGCTACGCGGTATTTT
TRBD2	TRBV5-1	few	TRBJ2-5	CASSLAGRGGGREQYF	TGCGCCAGCAGCTTGGCCGGGCGGGGGGGCGGTAGAGAGCAGTACTTC
TRBD2	TRBV5-1	NA	TRBJ2-7	CASSLNAGGYNEQYF	TGCGCCAGCAGCTTGAACGCGGGGGGGTACAATGAGCAGTACTTC
TRBD1	TRBV5-1	many	TRBJ1-2	CASRQGAGYTF	TGTGCCAGCAGACAGGGGGCTGGCTACACCTTC
TRBD2	TRBV11-2	NA	TRBJ2-1	CASSQRLFTSGDNEQFF	TGTGCCAGCAGCCAAAGACTATTCACTAGCGGGGATAATGAGCAGTTCTTC
NA	TRBV20-1	few	TRBJ1-2	CSARDPILTGPFNYGYTF	TGCAGTGCTAGAGATCCAATTCTTACGGGGCCCTTTAACTATGGCTACACCTTC
TRBD2	TRBV10-1	once	TRBJ2-2	CASSEAGSTGELFF	TGCGCCAGCAGTGAAGCGGGGTCCACCGGGGAGCTGTTTTTT
TRBD2	TRBV3-1	NA	TRBJ2-1	CASSRSGLVSIGETQFF	TGTGCCAGCAGCCGTTCGGGACTAGTGTCTATTGGGGAGACCCAGTTCTTC
NA	TRBV4-1	NA	TRBJ1-1	CASSQGKVTEAFF	TGCGCCAGCAGCCAAGGGAAAGTTACTGAAGCTTTCTTT
NA	TRBV20-1	once	TRBJ2-1	CSARDSRSPYNERFF	TGCAGTGCTAGAGATTCGCGCAGCCCCTACAATGAGCGGTTCTTC
NA	TRBV4-2	few	TRBJ1-5	CASSQEFRGGGYQPQHF	TGTGCCAGCAGCCAAGAGTTCCGCGGTGGAGGGTATCAGCCCCAGCATTTT
TRBD1	TRBV5-1	NA	TRBJ2-7	CASSLIRGQPYEQYF	TGCGCCAGCAGCTTAATCAGGGGACAGCCTTACGAGCAGTACTTC
NA	TRBV20-1	NA	TRBJ1-2	CSARESMDPPYGYTF	TGCAGTGCTAGAGAGTCAATGGATCCCCCCTACGGCTACACCTTC
NA	TRBV20-1	NA	TRBJ1-6	CSARVDSLYYNSPLHF	TGCAGTGCTAGAGTAGACAGCCTATATTATAATTCGCCCCTCCACTTT
TRBD1	TRBV27	many	TRBJ2-7	CASSLPGTGVYEQYF	TGTGCCAGCAGTTTGCCCGGGACAGGGGTCTACGAGCAGTACTTC
TRBD1	TRBV4-2	few	TRBJ2-3	CASSLSRDRGVTDTQYF	TGTGCCAGCAGCCTATCCCGGGACAGGGGGGTTACAGATACGCAGTATTTT
NA	TRBV7-9	few	TRBJ2-5	CASSLVPAEETQYF	TGTGCCAGCAGCTTAGTACCAGCCGAAGAGACCCAGTACTTC
TRBD2	TRBV20-1	NA	TRBJ2-2	CSARASGRALAGELFF	TGCAGTGCGCGAGCTAGCGGGAGGGCCCTGGCCGGGGAGCTGTTTTTT
TRBD1	TRBV6-1	few	TRBJ1-2	CASSKGTGGDGYTF	TGTGCCAGCAGTAAAGGGACAGGGGGGGATGGCTACACCTTC
NA	TRBV4-2	NA	TRBJ2-1	CASSQDPLGEQFF	TGTGCCAGCAGCCAAGACCCCCTGGGTGAGCAGTTCTTC